The TCR beta chain under discussion was sequenced for a study of OX40 agonist ivuxolimab in advanced cancers. As for the study in general: Patients received ivuxolimab, an agonistic anti-OX40 (CD134) antibody. Study-level points and caveats: There were, on average, more expanded clones in CD8+ T cells than in CD4+.

V lost 0 bases and J lost 6, with 13 bases in between. The CDR3 consists of 15 residues. Germline-derived CDR1 and CDR2 are SGDLS and YYNGEE. Notes on this clone: Its antigen is not identified.

The repertoire was sequenced with immunoSEQ multiplex PCR; TCRdb's copy has only in-frame clones and lacks some. The sample holds 40,000 or so clones, 84% seen once. The receptor comes from an adult with an advanced solid tumor such as melanoma, head and neck, liver or kidney cancer. The sequences come from CD4+ or CD8+ T cells sorted from blood, collected in a trial of the OX40 agonist ivuxolimab. The J gene is TRBJ1-5, the V gene TRBV9, with D maybe TRBD1 (5 bases). The chain's CDR3 is CASSVGQGGGQPQHF. The CDR3 nucleotides read TGTGCCAGCAGCGTAGGCCAGGGCGGGGGTCAGCCCCAGCATTTT.